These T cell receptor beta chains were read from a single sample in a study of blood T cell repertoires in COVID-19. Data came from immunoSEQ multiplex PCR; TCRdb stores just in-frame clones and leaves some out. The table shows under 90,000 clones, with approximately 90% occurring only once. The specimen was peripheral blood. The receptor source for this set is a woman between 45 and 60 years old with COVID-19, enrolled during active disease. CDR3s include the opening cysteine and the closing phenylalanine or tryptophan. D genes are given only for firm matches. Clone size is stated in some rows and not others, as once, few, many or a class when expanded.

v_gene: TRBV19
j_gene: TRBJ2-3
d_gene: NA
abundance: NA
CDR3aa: CASSEGATQYF
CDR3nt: TGTGCCAGTAGTGAGGGAGCCACGCAGTATTTT

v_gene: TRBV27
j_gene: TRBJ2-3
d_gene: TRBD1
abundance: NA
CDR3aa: CARGTGLLPSDTQYF
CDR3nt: TGTGCCAGGGGGACAGGCCTACTACCATCAGATACGCAGTATTTT

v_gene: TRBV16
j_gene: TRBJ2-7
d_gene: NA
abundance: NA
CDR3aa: CASSQQGSVSYEQYF
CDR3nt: TGTGCCAGCAGCCAGCAGGGGTCCGTTTCCTACGAGCAGTACTTC

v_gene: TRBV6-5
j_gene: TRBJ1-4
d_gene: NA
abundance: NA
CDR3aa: CASSSLTLGREKLFF
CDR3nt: TGTGCCAGCAGCTCCCTTACCCTAGGGAGGGAAAAACTGTTTTTT

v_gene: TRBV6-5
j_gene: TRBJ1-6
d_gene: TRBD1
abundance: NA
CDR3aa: CASRWDSKESPLHF
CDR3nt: TGTGCCAGCAGATGGGACAGTAAAGAATCACCCCTCCACTTT

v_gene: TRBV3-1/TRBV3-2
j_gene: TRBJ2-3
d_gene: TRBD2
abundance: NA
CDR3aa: CASSQPELAGADTQYF
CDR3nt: TGTGCCAGCAGCCAACCGGAACTAGCGGGAGCAGATACGCAGTATTTT

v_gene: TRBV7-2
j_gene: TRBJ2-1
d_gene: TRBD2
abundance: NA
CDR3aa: CASSSGLAGGVNEQFF
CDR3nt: TGTGCCAGCAGCTCTGGACTAGCGGGAGGGGTCAATGAGCAGTTCTTC

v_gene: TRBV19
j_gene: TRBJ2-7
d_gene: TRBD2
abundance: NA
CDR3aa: CASRLSGRASYEQYF
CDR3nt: TGTGCCAGTCGCTTAAGCGGGAGGGCCTCCTACGAGCAGTACTTC

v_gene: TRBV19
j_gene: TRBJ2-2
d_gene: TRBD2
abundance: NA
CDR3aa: CASRKDGTRGTGELFF
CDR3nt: TGTGCCAGTAGGAAGGATGGGACTAGGGGCACCGGGGAGCTGTTTTTT

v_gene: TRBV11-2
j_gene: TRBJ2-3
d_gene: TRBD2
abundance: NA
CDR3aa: CASSLVGSGVSTDTQYF
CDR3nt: TGTGCCAGCAGCTTAGTCGGTAGCGGGGTTAGCACAGATACGCAGTATTTT

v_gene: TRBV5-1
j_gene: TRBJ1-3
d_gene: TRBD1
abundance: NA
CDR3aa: CASSLVIRGTASGNTIYF
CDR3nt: TGCGCCAGCAGCTTGGTGATAAGAGGGACAGCCTCTGGAAACACCATATATTTT

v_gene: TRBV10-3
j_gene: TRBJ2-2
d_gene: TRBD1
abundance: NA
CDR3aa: CAISGQGAPTGELFF
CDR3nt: TGTGCCATCAGTGGACAGGGGGCCCCCACCGGGGAGCTGTTTTTT

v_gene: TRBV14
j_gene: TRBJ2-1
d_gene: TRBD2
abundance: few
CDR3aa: CASSQGLAGGNEQFF
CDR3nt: TGTGCCAGCAGCCAAGGACTAGCGGGAGGGAATGAGCAGTTCTTC

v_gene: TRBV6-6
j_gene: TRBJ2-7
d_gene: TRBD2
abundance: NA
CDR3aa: CASSYVAGPSSYEQYF
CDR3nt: TGTGCCAGCAGTTATGTAGCGGGGCCCAGCTCCTACGAGCAGTACTTC

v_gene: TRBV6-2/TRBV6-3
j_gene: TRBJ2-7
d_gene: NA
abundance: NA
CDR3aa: CASSHNYEQYF
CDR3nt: TGTGCCAGCAGCCATAACTACGAGCAGTACTTC

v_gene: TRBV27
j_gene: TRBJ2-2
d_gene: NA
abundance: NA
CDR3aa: CASSQAQAGTGELFF
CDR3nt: TGTGCCAGCAGTCAAGCCCAAGCGGGCACCGGGGAGCTGTTTTTT

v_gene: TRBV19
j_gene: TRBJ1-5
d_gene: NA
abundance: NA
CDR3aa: CASSPTGPNQPQHF
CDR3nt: TGTGCCAGTTCCCCAACCGGTCCCAATCAGCCCCAGCATTTT

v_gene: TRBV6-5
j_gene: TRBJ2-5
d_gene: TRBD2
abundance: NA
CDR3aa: CASSRGLGETQYF
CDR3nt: TGTGCCAGCAGCCGGGGACTAGGAGAGACCCAGTACTTC

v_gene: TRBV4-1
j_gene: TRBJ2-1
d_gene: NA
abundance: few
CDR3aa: CASSQDGTMGESYNEQFF
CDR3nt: TGCGCCAGCAGCCAAGATGGCACCATGGGAGAAAGCTACAATGAGCAGTTCTTC

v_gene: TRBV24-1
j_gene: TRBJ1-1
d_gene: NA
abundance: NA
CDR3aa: CATEGGTNTEAFF
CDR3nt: TGTGCCACCGAGGGAGGGACGAACACTGAAGCTTTCTTT

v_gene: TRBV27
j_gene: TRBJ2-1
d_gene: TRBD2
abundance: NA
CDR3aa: CASSLWGTSGSNEQFF
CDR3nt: TGTGCCAGCAGTTTATGGGGGACTAGCGGGAGCAATGAGCAGTTCTTC

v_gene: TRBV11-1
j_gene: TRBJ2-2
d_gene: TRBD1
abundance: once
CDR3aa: CASRGRGLTGELFF
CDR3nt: TGTGCCAGCAGGGGCAGGGGGCTTACCGGGGAGCTGTTTTTT

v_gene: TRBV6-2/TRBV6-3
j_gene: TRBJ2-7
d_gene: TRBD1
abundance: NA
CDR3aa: CASSPRGQGYEQYF
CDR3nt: TGTGCCAGCAGTCCCCGGGGACAGGGGTACGAGCAGTACTTC

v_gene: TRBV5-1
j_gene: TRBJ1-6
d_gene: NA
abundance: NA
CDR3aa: CASSLSLSGHGPDSPLHF
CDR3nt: TGCGCCAGCAGCTTGAGTCTCTCTGGGCACGGCCCAGATTCACCCCTCCACTTT

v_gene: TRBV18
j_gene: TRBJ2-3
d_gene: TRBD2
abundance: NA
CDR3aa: CASSRTSATDTQYF
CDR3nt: TGTGCCAGCTCCCGAACTAGCGCCACAGATACGCAGTATTTT

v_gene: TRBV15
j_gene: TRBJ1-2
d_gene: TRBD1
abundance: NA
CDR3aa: CATSRGWGQLSLGYTF
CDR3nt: TGTGCCACCAGCAGGGGTTGGGGACAGCTGTCCTTGGGCTACACCTTC

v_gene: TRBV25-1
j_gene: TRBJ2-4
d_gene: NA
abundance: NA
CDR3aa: CASSEQGWDIQYF
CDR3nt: TGTGCCAGCAGTGAGCAGGGTTGGGACATTCAGTACTTC

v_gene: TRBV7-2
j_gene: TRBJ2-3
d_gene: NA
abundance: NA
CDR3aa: CASSLGGMTDTQYF
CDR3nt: TGTGCCAGCAGCTTGGGCGGGATGACAGATACGCAGTATTTT

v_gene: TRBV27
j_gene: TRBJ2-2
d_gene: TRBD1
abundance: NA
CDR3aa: CASGPGQRNTGELFF
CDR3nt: TGTGCCAGCGGACCGGGACAGAGAAACACCGGGGAGCTGTTTTTT

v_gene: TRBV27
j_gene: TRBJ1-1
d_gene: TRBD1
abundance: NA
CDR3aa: CASSQGAWNTEAFF
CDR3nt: TGTGCCAGCAGTCAGGGGGCTTGGAACACTGAAGCTTTCTTT

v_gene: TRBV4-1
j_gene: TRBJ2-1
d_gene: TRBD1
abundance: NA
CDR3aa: CASSQDGTGGFHKFF
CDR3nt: TGCGCCAGCAGCCAAGATGGGACAGGGGGATTTCACAAATTCTTC

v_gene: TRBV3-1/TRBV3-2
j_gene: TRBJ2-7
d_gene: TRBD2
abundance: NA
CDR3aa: CASSQGLAGDYEQYF
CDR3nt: TGTGCCAGCAGCCAGGGACTAGCGGGAGACTACGAGCAGTACTTC

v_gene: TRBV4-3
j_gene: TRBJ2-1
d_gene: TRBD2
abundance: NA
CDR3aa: CASSQVLADPYNEQFF
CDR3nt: TGCGCCAGCAGCCAAGTACTAGCGGATCCTTACAATGAGCAGTTCTTC

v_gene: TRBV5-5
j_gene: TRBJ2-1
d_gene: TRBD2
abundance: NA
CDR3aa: CASSLVPSGSSSYNEQFF
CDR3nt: TGTGCCAGCAGCTTGGTTCCTAGCGGGAGCAGCTCCTACAATGAGCAGTTCTTC

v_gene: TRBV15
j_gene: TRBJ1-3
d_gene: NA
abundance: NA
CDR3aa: CATSRETAGNTIYF
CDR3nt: TGTGCCACCAGCAGAGAGACAGCTGGAAACACCATATATTTT

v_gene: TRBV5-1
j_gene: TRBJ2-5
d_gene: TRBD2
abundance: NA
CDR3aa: CASSVDSAGGETQYF
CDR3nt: TGCGCCAGCAGCGTCGACTCGGCGGGAGGGGAGACCCAGTACTTC

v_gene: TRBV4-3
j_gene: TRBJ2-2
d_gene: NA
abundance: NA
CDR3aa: CASSQVSSGELFF
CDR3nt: TGCGCCAGCAGCCAAGTTAGCTCCGGGGAGCTGTTTTTT

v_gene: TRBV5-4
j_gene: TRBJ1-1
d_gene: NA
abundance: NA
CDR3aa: CASRSAGTLNTEAFF
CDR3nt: TGTGCCAGCAGAAGTGCCGGGACATTGAACACTGAAGCTTTCTTT

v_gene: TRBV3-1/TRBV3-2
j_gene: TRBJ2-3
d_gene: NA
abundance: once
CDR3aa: CASSQVALIGDTQYF
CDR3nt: TGTGCCAGCAGCCAAGTCGCACTTATTGGAGATACGCAGTATTTT

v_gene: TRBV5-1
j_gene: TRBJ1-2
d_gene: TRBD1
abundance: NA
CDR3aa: CASSPNPMTGSYDYGYTF
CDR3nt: TGCGCCAGCAGCCCAAACCCTATGACAGGGTCCTACGACTATGGCTACACCTTC

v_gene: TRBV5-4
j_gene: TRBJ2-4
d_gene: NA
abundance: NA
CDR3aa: CASSSSLETKNIQYF
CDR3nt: TGTGCCAGCAGCTCCTCACTAGAAACCAAAAACATTCAGTACTTC